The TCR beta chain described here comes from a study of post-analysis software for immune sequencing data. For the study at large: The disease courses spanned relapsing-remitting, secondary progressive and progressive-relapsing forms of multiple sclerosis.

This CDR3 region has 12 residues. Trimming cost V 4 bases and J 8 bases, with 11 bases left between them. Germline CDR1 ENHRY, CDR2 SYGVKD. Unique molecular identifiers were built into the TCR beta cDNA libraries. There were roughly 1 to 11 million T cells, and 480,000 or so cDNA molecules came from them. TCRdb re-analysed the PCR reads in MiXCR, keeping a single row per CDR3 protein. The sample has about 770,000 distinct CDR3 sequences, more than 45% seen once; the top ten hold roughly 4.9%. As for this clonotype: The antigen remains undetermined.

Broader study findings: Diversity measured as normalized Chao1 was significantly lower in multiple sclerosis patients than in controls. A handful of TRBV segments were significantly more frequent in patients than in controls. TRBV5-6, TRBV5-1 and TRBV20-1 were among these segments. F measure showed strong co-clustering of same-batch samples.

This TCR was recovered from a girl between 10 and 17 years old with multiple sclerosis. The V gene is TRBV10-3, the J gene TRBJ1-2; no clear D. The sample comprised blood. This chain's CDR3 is CAISGGGRGYTF. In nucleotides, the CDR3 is TGTGCCATCAGTGGTGGAGGCAGGGGCTACACCTTC.